These 21 T cell receptor beta chains came from one sample sequenced in a study of glioma-infiltrating T cells after dendritic cell vaccination. TCRdb keeps only in-frame clones here, not all; method: immunoSEQ multiplex PCR. The repertoire holds about 38,000 clones, with 82% as singletons. Source: blood, taken before dendritic cell vaccination. All receptors derive from a human donor with glioblastoma.

The chain has TRBV6-1 and TRBJ2-6, with D perhaps TRBD1 (6 bases). Germline CDR1 and CDR2: MNHNS and SASEGT. This CDR3 is 18 amino acids long. Trimming shortened V by 4 bases and J by 0 bases, and 16 bases separated the two germline ends. The CDR3 here is CASSARTADVSGANVLTF. CDR3 DNA sequence: TGTGCCAGCAGTGCCCGGACAGCGGACGTCTCTGGGGCCAACGTCCTGACTTTC.

This rearrangement joins TRBV4-1 to TRBJ1-4, with D perhaps TRBD1 (5 bases). The CDR3 runs to 15 residues. In germline, CDR1 is MGHRA, CDR2 YSYEKL. Trimming stripped 0 bases from V and 7 bases from J, with 12 bases between. CDR3 sequence: CASSQDLAGREKLFF. CDR3 sequence (DNA): TGCGCCAGCAGCCAAGATCTGGCAGGGCGTGAAAAACTGTTTTTT.

V usage is TRBV5-6 and J usage is TRBJ2-7; 8 positions match TRBD1. In germline, CDR1 is SGHDT, CDR2 YYEEEE. V was clipped by 3 bases and J by 4 bases; unmatched bases: 3. CDR3 size: 13 residues. DNA of the CDR3: TGTGCCAGCAGCTCGGACAGGGATTACGAGCAGTACTTC. The encoded protein is CASSSDRDYEQYF.

In this sample, this clone turned up a few times. The V call is TRBV15, the J call TRBJ1-2, with TRBD1 matching 7 bases. The CDR3 contains 14 residues. Germline V lookup: CDR1 LNHNV, CDR2 YYDKDF (reference sequence). The V segment lost 3 bases and the J segment 10 bases; nucleotides outside the gene matches: 11. The chain's CDR3 is CATSSEPNRGDYTF. In DNA form, the CDR3 reads TGTGCCACCAGCAGTGAGCCGAACAGGGGTGACTACACCTTC. Complete variable domain (other parts from reference TRBV15 and TRBJ1-2): DAMVIQNPRYQVTQFGKPVTLSCSQTLNHNVMYWYQQKSSQAPKLLFHYYDKDFNNEADTPDNFQSRRPNTSFCFLDIRSPGLGDTAMYLCATSSEPNRGDYTFGSGTRLTVV.

This chain links TRBV6-5 with TRBJ1-6, with D maybe TRBD1 (5 bases). Trimming pared 0 bases from V and 14 bases from J, leaving 17 bases between. Germline loops: CDR1 MNHEY, CDR2 SVGAGI. The CDR3 consists of 15 residues. The CDR3 sequence is CASSYSTQVGSALHF. The CDR3 DNA sequence: TGTGCCAGCAGTTACTCGACACAGGTGGGGTCGGCCCTCCACTTT.

The chain recombines TRBV4-1 with TRBJ1-3; a possible D gene is TRBD1 (6 bases). Germline-derived CDR1 and CDR2 are MGHRA and YSYEKL. The CDR3 contains 17 residues. Deletions cut 3 bases from V and 0 bases from J, with 15 bases between. This CDR3 is CASSHQDRPVSGNTIYF. Written as DNA, the CDR3 is TGCGCCAGCAGCCACCAAGACAGGCCCGTCTCTGGAAACACCATATATTTT.

The chain employs TRBV2 and TRBJ1-1, with TRBD1 as a possible D gene (5 bases). The CDR3 runs 15 residues. The ends were cut back, 2 bases at V and 3 bases at J, with 13 bases in the middle. Per germline, CDR1 SNHLY and CDR2 FYNNEI. For the CDR3, the DNA is TGTGCCAGCAGTGAATCGGCAGGGAGGGACACTGAAGCTTTCTTT. It specifies CASSESAGRDTEAFF. The full variable domain, its missing parts supplied by reference TRBV2 and TRBJ1-1, is EPEVTQTPSHQVTQMGQEVILRCVPISNHLYFYWYRQILGQKVEFLVSFYNNEISEKSEIFDDQFSVERPDGSNFTLKIRSTKLEDSAMYFCASSESAGRDTEAFFGQGTRLTVV.

The J gene is TRBJ2-4, the V gene TRBV5-6, with 9 bases fitting TRBD2. Germline V gene data show CDR1 as SGHDT and CDR2 as YYEEEE. V lost 4 bases to trimming and J lost 5 bases; unmatched junction nucleotides: 4. The CDR3 is made up of 14 amino acids. CDR3 in amino acids: CASSGGGAENIQYF. CDR3 sequence (DNA): TGTGCCAGCAGCGGCGGGGGGGCAGAAAACATTCAGTACTTC.

The chain links TRBV7-2 to TRBJ1-1, with D perhaps matching TRBD1 (6 bases). The CDR3 runs 15 residues. V lost 5 bases, J lost 1 base, and 14 bases lay in between. Germline-derived CDR1 and CDR2 are SGHTA and FQGNSA. The CDR3 region is CASSDPGTQNTEAFF. CDR3 bases: TGTGCCAGCAGCGACCCCGGGACACAGAACACTGAAGCTTTCTTT. Combining the CDR3 with reference TRBV7-2 and TRBJ1-1 gives the whole variable domain GAGVSQSPSNKVTEKGKDVELRCDPISGHTALYWYRQSLGQGLEFLIYFQGNSAPDKSGLPSDRFSAERTGGSVSTLTIQRTQQEDSAVYLCASSDPGTQNTEAFFGQGTRLTVV.

The genes are TRBV4-3 and TRBJ2-3; the match to TRBD2 covers 13 bases. The CDR3 runs to 17 residues. CDR1 LGHNA and CDR2 YSLEER come from the germline V gene. Trimming removed 4 bases from V and 1 base from J; junction bases left unmatched: 5. The CDR3, as DNA: TGCGCCAGCAGCCTCCGGACTAGCGGGGGCCGCACAGATACGCAGTATTTT. This encodes CASSLRTSGGRTDTQYF.

The chain carries TRBV7-2 and TRBJ1-1; possibly TRBD1 for D (6 bases). Germline CDR1 SGHTA, CDR2 FQGNSA. V was clipped by 5 bases and J by 1 base, with 17 bases between them. The CDR3 runs to 16 residues. CDR3 protein: CASSETPGVANTEAFF. CDR3 nucleotide sequence: TGTGCCAGCAGCGAGACCCCAGGGGTGGCGAACACTGAAGCTTTCTTT.

The CDR3 coding sequence is TGTGCCAGCAGCCCCGACAGGGGGAACACCGGGGAGCTGTTTTTT. This codes for CASSPDRGNTGELFF. The chain links TRBV5-8 to TRBJ2-2; 8 bases line up with TRBD1. Germline-derived CDR1 and CDR2 are SGHTS and YDEGEE. V shed 4 bases, J shed 1 base, and the junction held 3 bases outside the gene matches. There are 15 residues in the CDR3.

This chain links TRBV7-8 with TRBJ2-5; 11 bases fit TRBD2. Trimming at V came to 4 bases and at J to 5 bases, leaving 9 bases not matched to a gene. Germline CDR1 SGHVS, CDR2 FQNEAQ. CDR3 length equals 16 residues. CDR3 sequence: CASSSLGTSGYETQYF. In DNA, the CDR3 is TGTGCCAGCAGCTCACTCGGGACTAGCGGTTATGAGACCCAGTACTTC.

CDR3 sequence reads: CASNQAGGSYNEQFF. CDR3 nucleotides: TGTGCCAGCAACCAAGCGGGGGGGAGCTACAATGAGCAGTTCTTC. This chain joins TRBV6-5 and TRBJ2-1; TRBD2 matches at 10 bases. There are 15 residues in the CDR3. CDR1 and CDR2 (germline): MNHEY, SVGAGI. Germline trimming cut 7 bases from V and 3 bases from J; bases unmatched to any gene: 6.

This clone was counted a single time. The chain combines TRBV7-2 with TRBJ2-5; maybe TRBD2 (7 bases). V was pared by 0 bases and J by 3 bases, with 14 bases between. Germline loops: CDR1 SGHTA, CDR2 FQGNSA. CDR3 length: 16 residues. CDR3 region: CASSLAGRGLEETQYF. Written as DNA, the CDR3 is TGTGCCAGCAGCTTAGCCGGGCGGGGGCTAGAAGAGACCCAGTACTTC.

This chain connects TRBV30 to TRBJ2-3, with 7 bases aligning to TRBD2. CDR1 GTSNPN and CDR2 SVGIG come from the germline V gene (reference sequence). The CDR3 spans 14 residues. The V and J ends lost 1 base and 4 bases, in that order; junction bases with no gene match: 5. The CDR3 reads CAWSAGGVADTQYF. DNA for the CDR3: TGTGCCTGGAGTGCTGGGGGGGTGGCAGATACGCAGTATTTT.

The genes are TRBV4-3 and TRBJ2-1; 7 nucleotides match TRBD1. Germline V lookup: CDR1 LGHNA, CDR2 YSLEER. The ends lost 1 base at V and 10 bases at J; junction bases unmatched: 10. The CDR3 is made up of 15 amino acids. The CDR3 bases are TGCGCCAGCAGCCAAGGGACAGGACGGGCGTCGGAGCAGTTCTTC. This sequence encodes CASSQGTGRASEQFF.

This rearrangement joins TRBV27 to TRBJ2-7; TRBD1 agrees at 8 bases. V trimming: 4 bases; J trimming: 2 bases; junction bases outside the gene matches: 4. Germline CDR1 MNHEY, CDR2 SMNVEV (reference sequence). The CDR3 spans 14 residues. The CDR3 region has the DNA TGTGCCAGCAGTTGGAGACAGGGGACCTACGAGCAGTACTTC. This sequence encodes CASSWRQGTYEQYF.

This clone was recorded a few times. V is TRBV27 and J is TRBJ1-2, with TRBD1 matching 9 bases. Germline V lookup: CDR1 MNHEY, CDR2 SMNVEV (reference sequence). Trimming removed 4 bases from V and 8 bases from J; junction bases left unmatched: 14. The CDR3 is 16 residues long. The CDR3 loop is CASSSIGGQGRRGYTF. CDR3 bases: TGTGCCAGCAGTTCAATCGGGGGACAGGGAAGGAGGGGCTACACCTTC.

The CDR3 sequence is CASSRDGGGETQYF. The DNA of the CDR3 is TGTGCCAGTAGTAGAGACGGGGGAGGAGAGACCCAGTACTTC. The chain links TRBV19 to TRBJ2-5, with D possibly matching TRBD2 (6 bases). The V and J ends lost 4 bases and 4 bases respectively, with 13 bases between them. The CDR3 length is 14 residues. Germline-derived CDR1 and CDR2 are LNHDA and SQIVND (reference sequence).

To note about this clone: Other DNA sequences in the sample encode the same CDR3. The genes are TRBV2 and TRBJ2-5; 7 nucleotides line up with TRBD1. This CDR3 is built from 14 residues. V was clipped by 6 bases and J by 1 base; unmatched bases: 5. In germline, CDR1 is SNHLY, CDR2 FYNNEI. As DNA, the CDR3 is TGTGCCAGCAGGGAGACAGGGCCCCAAGAGACCCAGTACTTC. As protein: CASRETGPQETQYF.